This entry lists 3 T cell receptor beta chains sequenced from one sample in a study of blood T cell repertoires in COVID-19. Libraries were prepared by immunoSEQ multiplex PCR; TCRdb keeps only in-frame clonotypes and omits some of them. Seen here are about 280,000 clones, around 84% observed once, and the top ten hold 2% to 3%. The sample was PBMCs or T cells enriched from blood (not recorded which). Receptor source: a woman between 45 and 65 years old who had recovered from COVID-19.

This clone appeared a single time. The same CDR3 is also encoded by other DNA sequences in this sample. The chain combines TRBV30 with TRBJ1-2; D gene ambiguous. The CDR3 covers 14 residues. The V end lost 0 bases, the J end lost 2 bases, and 10 bases lay between the germline ends. CDR1 GTSNPN and CDR2 SVGIG come from the germline V gene (reference sequence). The CDR3 sequence is CAWSVLGRNYGYTF. CDR3 DNA sequence: TGTGCCTGGAGTGTACTGGGGAGGAACTATGGCTACACCTTC.

This sequence joins TRBV27 and TRBJ1-1, with D hard to call. Looked up from germline, CDR1 is MNHEY and CDR2 is SMNVEV (reference sequence). V was shortened by 4 bases and J by 4 bases, with 25 bases between the two germline ends. The CDR3 is 18 amino acids. CDR3 DNA sequence: TGTGCCAGCAGTTCCATGGACTATTACAGACGAGGAGGCACTGAAGCTTTCTTT. It is translated as CASSSMDYYRRGGTEAFF.

The chain couples TRBV5-8 to TRBJ1-5, with TRBD1 matching over 7 bases. J was trimmed by 2 bases and V by 9 bases; bases with no gene match: 11. Germline CDR1 is SGHTS and CDR2 is YDEGEE. The CDR3 loop spans 15 amino acids. The CDR3 sequence: CATRARGDGNQPQHF. In nucleotides, the CDR3 is TGTGCCACAAGGGCCAGGGGGGATGGCAATCAGCCCCAGCATTTT.